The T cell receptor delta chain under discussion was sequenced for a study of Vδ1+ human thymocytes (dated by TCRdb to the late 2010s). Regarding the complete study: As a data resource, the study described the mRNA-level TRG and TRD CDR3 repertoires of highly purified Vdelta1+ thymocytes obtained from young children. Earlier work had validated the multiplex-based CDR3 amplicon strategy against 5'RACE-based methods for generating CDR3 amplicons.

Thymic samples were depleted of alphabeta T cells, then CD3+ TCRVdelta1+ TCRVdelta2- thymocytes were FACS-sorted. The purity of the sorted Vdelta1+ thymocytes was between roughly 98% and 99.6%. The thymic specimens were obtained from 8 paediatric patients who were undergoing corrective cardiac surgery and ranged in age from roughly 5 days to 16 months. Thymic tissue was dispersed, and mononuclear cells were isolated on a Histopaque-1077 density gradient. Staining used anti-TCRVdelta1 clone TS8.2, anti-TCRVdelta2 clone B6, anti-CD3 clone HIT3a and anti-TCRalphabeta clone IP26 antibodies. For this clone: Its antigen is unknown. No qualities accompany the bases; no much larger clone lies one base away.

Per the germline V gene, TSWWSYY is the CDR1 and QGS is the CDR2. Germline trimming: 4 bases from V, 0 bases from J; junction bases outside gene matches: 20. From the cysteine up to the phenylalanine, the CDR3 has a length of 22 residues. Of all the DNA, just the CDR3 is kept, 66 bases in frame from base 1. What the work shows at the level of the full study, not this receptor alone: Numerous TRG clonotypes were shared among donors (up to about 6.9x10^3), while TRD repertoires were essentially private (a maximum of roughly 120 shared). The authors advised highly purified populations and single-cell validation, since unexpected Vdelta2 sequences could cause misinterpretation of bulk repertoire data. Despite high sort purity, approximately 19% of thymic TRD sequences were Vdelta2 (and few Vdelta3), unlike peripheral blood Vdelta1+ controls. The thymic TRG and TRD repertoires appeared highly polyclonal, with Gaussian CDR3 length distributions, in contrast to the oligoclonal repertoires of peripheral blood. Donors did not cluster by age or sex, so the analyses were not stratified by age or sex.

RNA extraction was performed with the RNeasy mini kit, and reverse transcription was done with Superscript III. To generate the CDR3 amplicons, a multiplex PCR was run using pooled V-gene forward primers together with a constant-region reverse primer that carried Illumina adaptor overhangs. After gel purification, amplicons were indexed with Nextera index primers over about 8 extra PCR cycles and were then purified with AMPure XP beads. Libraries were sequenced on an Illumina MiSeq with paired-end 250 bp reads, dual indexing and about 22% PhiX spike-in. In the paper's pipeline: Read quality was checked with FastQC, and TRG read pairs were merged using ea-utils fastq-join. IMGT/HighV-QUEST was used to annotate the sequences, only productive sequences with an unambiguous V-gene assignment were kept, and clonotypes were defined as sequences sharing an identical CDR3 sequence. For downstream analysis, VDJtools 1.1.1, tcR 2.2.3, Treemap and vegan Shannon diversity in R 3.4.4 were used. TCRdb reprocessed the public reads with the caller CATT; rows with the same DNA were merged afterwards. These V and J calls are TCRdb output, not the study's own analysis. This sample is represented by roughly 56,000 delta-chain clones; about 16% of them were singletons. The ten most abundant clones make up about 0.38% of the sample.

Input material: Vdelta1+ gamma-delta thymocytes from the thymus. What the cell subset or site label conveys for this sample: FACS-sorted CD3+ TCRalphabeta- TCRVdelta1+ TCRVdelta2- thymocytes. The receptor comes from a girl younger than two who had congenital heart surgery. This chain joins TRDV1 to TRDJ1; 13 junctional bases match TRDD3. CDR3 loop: CALGVQIYWGIRRGDYTDKLIF. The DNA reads TGTGCTCTTGGGGTCCAGATTTACTGGGGGATACGCCGAGGGGATTACACCGATAAACTCATCTTT.